The present TCR beta chain was sequenced within a study of T cells in Graves' hyperthyroidism and ophthalmopathy. Remarks on this clonotype: The antigen is unknown.

Points from the study as a whole: Expanded thyroid clonotypes (above 0.001) were mostly also found in blood.

The CDR3 runs to 14 residues. With 6 bases removed from V and 1 base from J, the gap between germline ends came to 10 bases. RNA transcripts gave rise to amplified TCR beta CDR3 regions. HTBI primers were used for first-round RT-PCR of the TCR CDR3. TCRdb fed the multiplex PCR reads into MiXCR, producing one record per CDR3 protein. The table records some 570,000 distinct CDR3 sequences, 12% to 15% of them present only once. Active moderate-to-severe ophthalmopathy, Clinical Activity Score at least 3, NOSPECS at least 4, under 3 months' duration. Exclusions: uncontrolled infection, other autoimmune disease, pregnancy, lactation. Each diagnosis drew on symptoms, thyroxine, TRAb, thyroid ultrasound and orbital computed tomography findings.

The specimen was blood. The receptor was derived from a woman between 18 and 29 years old with Graves' ophthalmopathy. The V gene is TRBV12-3 or TRBV12-4, the J gene TRBJ1-3, with D unclear. Here the CDR3 reads CASRLDISGNTIYF. CDR3 nucleotide sequence: TGTGCCAGCAGACTCGACATTTCTGGAAACACCATATATTTT.